These 30 T cell receptor beta chains came from one sample sequenced in a study of blood T cell repertoires in COVID-19 (dated by TCRdb to the early 2020s). Library construction relied on the immunoSEQ multiplex PCR assay. As stored in TCRdb, this immuneACCESS dataset retains in-frame rearrangements with V and J assigned. A fraction of the clones does not appear; measured against another copy, unresolved V genes explain less than half of the discrepancy, and the remainder lacks a known reason. In this sample the table shows over 85,000 clones, around 87% of which occur a single time. The ten biggest clones cover 4.9% of the sample. The sample consisted of peripheral blood. Receptors were obtained from a woman over 75 with acute or convalescent COVID-19.

The genes are TRBV7-9 and TRBJ2-3; 11 positions match TRBD2. The J segment lost 4 bases and the V segment lost 4 bases, leaving 7 bases of the junction unmatched. The CDR3 covers 16 residues. The V gene's germline CDR1 is SEHNR and CDR2 FQNEAQ (reference sequence). As DNA, the CDR3 is TGTGCCAGCAGCTCTCCTAGCGGGGGGACAGCAGATACGCAGTATTTT. This translates into CASSSPSGGTADTQYF.

The genes are TRBV5-6 and TRBJ2-6; no clear D. Between the trimmed V and J ends, which lost 1 base and 2 bases, there was a span of 10 bases. Germline values: CDR1 SGHDT, CDR2 YYEEEE. This CDR3 has 16 amino acids. CDR3 loop: CASSLWQAPGANVLTF. The CDR3 DNA reads TGTGCCAGCAGCTTGTGGCAGGCCCCTGGGGCCAACGTCCTGACTTTC. The variable domain in full, completed from reference TRBV5-6 and TRBJ2-6, reads DAGVTQSPTHLIKTRGQQVTLRCSPKSGHDTVSWYQQALGQGPQFIFQYYEEEERQRGNFPDRFSGHQFPNYSSELNVNALLLGDSALYLCASSLWQAPGANVLTFGAGSRLTVL.

This rearrangement joins TRBV7-9 to TRBJ2-1; 8 bases are a match to TRBD2. The CDR3 totals 15 residues. Germline trimming cut 5 bases from V and 4 bases from J; bases unmatched to any gene: 7. Germline V gene sequence: CDR1 SEHNR, CDR2 FQNEAQ (reference sequence). CDR3 residues: CASSVQAGGYNEQFF. In DNA, the CDR3 is TGTGCCAGCAGCGTCCAGGCGGGAGGATACAATGAGCAGTTCTTC.

The chain is built from TRBV7-2 and TRBJ1-3; D unclear. The V and J ends lost 1 base and 0 bases respectively, with 4 bases between them. The CDR3 extends over 14 amino acids. The germline CDR1 and CDR2 sequences are SGHTA and FQGNSA. This CDR3 is CASSLGDSGNTIYF. The CDR3 nucleotides are TGTGCCAGCAGCTTAGGAGACTCTGGAAACACCATATATTTT.

V usage is TRBV12-3 or TRBV12-4 and J usage is TRBJ2-7; 8 bases fit TRBD1. The length of the CDR3 is 13 residues. V shed 6 bases, J shed 6 bases, and the junction held 7 bases outside the gene matches. This CDR3 is CASSQGTGSEQYF. The CDR3 bases are TGTGCCAGCAGCCAGGGGACAGGTAGCGAGCAGTACTTC.

The DNA for the CDR3 is TGTGCCAGCAGCTTCCGGGACAGTAATCAGCCCCAGCATTTT. Protein product: CASSFRDSNQPQHF. The chain joins TRBV9 to TRBJ1-5; 7 bases are a match to TRBD1. Per germline, CDR1 SGDLS and CDR2 YYNGEE. CDR3 length equals 14 residues. With 4 bases clipped from V and 4 bases from J, the junction kept 5 bases outside the gene matches.

This chain uses TRBV7-2 with TRBJ2-5; 15 nucleotides line up with TRBD2. This CDR3 spans 17 amino acids. CDR1 is SGHTA, CDR2 FQGNSA, per germline. Losses at the gene ends were 3 bases for V and 4 bases for J; bases not matched to a gene: 6. The CDR3 region is CASSFRTSGGVSETQYF. For the CDR3, the DNA is TGTGCCAGCAGCTTTAGGACTAGCGGGGGGGTCTCAGAGACCCAGTACTTC.

This sequence joins TRBV6-1 and TRBJ1-3; 7 bases are a match to TRBD1. CDR3 length: 14 amino acids. V lost 5 bases to trimming and J lost 4 bases; unmatched junction nucleotides: 5. CDR1 is MNHNS and CDR2 is SASEGT in the germline V gene. CDR3 DNA: TGTGCCAGCAGTTCGACAGGGACGGGAAACACCATATATTTT. It codes for CASSSTGTGNTIYF.

This clone was detected once. The CDR3, as DNA: TGTGCCAGCAGTTACCGTCAGGTGAACACCGGGGAGCTGTTTTTT. Amino acid sequence: CASSYRQVNTGELFF. The chain joins TRBV6-5 to TRBJ2-2; unclear D gene. The CDR3 has 15 residues. V was clipped by 2 bases and J by 1 base, with 8 bases between them. Germline V gives CDR1 MNHEY, CDR2 SVGAGI.

The chain couples TRBV7-9 to TRBJ1-4; 9 bases map to TRBD1. The V and J ends lost 5 bases and 10 bases, in that order; junction bases with no gene match: 11. Germline CDR1 and CDR2: SEHNR and FQNEAQ (reference sequence). This CDR3 spans 15 amino acids. Here the CDR3 DNA reads TGTGCCAGCAGCCCTTGGGACAGGGTCAATTCAAAACTGTTTTTT. Translating it yields CASSPWDRVNSKLFF.

The chain couples TRBV19 to TRBJ1-1; D not resolved. Trimming took 6 bases from V and 2 from J, leaving 19 bases between them. The germline V gene encodes CDR1 LNHDA and CDR2 SQIVND (reference sequence). The CDR3 runs 16 residues. For the CDR3, the DNA is TGTGCCAGTAGCCCCGGGAAGCCAGTTATAAACACTGAAGCTTTCTTT. It specifies CASSPGKPVINTEAFF.

The rearrangement links TRBV27 to TRBJ1-5; perhaps TRBD1 as D (5 bases). CDR3 length: 14 residues. Deletions cut 3 bases from V and 3 bases from J, with 9 bases between. CDR1 and CDR2 (germline): MNHEY, SMNVEV (reference sequence). The CDR3 region has the DNA TGTGCCAGCAGTTTCCAGGGAAACAATCAGCCCCAGCATTTT. Protein sequence: CASSFQGNNQPQHF.

The CDR3 here is CASSLQTGPDVLTF. The CDR3 DNA reads as TGTGCCAGCTCACTACAGACAGGGCCCGACGTCCTGACTTTC. The chain has TRBV18 and TRBJ2-6; TRBD1 matches 7 bases. This CDR3 comprises 14 residues. Germline CDR1 and CDR2: KGHSH and LQKENI. V trimming: 4 bases; J trimming: 11 bases; junction bases outside the gene matches: 8.

The CDR3 sequence: CASSLTRGISGNTIYF. CDR3 DNA sequence: TGTGCCAGCTCACTAACGAGGGGGATCTCTGGAAACACCATATATTTT. The chain couples TRBV18 to TRBJ1-3, with D possibly TRBD1 on 6 matching bases. V dropped 4 bases and J dropped 0 bases, with 13 bases sitting between them. CDR1 is KGHSH and CDR2 is LQKENI in the germline V gene. The CDR3 has 16 residues. The full variable domain, rest sourced from reference TRBV18 and TRBJ1-3, is NAGVMQNPRHLVRRRGQEARLRCSPMKGHSHVYWYRQLPEEGLKFMVYLQKENIIDESGMPKERFSAEFPKEGPSILRIQQVVRGDSAAYFCASSLTRGISGNTIYFGEGSWLTVV.

The chain is built from TRBV11-3 and TRBJ1-1; TRBD1 agrees at 10 bases. The CDR3 is 15 amino acids. From germline, CDR1 is SGHNT and CDR2 YENEEA. Losses at the gene ends were 6 bases for V and 4 bases for J; bases not matched to a gene: 8. The CDR3 bases are TGTGCCAGCAGAGATGGGACAGGGGATACCACTGAAGCTTTCTTT. This translates into CASRDGTGDTTEAFF.

The chain carries TRBV29-1 and TRBJ2-1, with 7 bases lining up with TRBD1. The V segment lost 6 bases and the J segment 0 bases; nucleotides outside the gene matches: 11. CDR3 size: 16 residues. Per germline, CDR1 SQVTM and CDR2 ANQGSEA. CDR3 DNA: TGCAGCGTGAGGGCACAGGGGCCTAGCTCCTACAATGAGCAGTTCTTC. Its translation is CSVRAQGPSSYNEQFF.

The V call is TRBV15, the J call TRBJ1-3, with D possibly TRBD1 on 5 matching bases. Germline V gene lookup returns CDR1 LNHNV and CDR2 YYDKDF (reference sequence). This CDR3 has 17 amino acids. Trimming removed 0 bases from V and 3 bases from J, with 15 bases in between. This chain's CDR3 is CATSREGIGGIGNTIYF. CDR3 DNA sequence: TGTGCCACCAGCAGAGAGGGCATCGGGGGTATTGGAAACACCATATATTTT.

The chain carries TRBV5-8 and TRBJ1-4, with 10 positions matching TRBD1. The CDR3 runs to 17 residues. Germline V CDR1 and CDR2: SGHTS, YDEGEE. The junction had 14 bases not matched to a gene; V was cut back by 5 bases and J by 7 bases. DNA for the CDR3: TGTGCCAGCAGTATTGGGACAGGGGCAGTATTAGGTGAAAAACTGTTTTTT. The encoded protein is CASSIGTGAVLGEKLFF.

The chain couples TRBV5-4 to TRBJ2-2, with 7 bases aligning to TRBD1. This CDR3 has 14 residues. Losses at the gene ends were 3 bases for V and 6 bases for J; bases not matched to a gene: 5. In germline, CDR1 is SGHNT, CDR2 YYREEE (reference sequence). The CDR3 region has the DNA TGTGCCAGCAGCTCCCAGGGGGAGTCCGGGGAGCTGTTTTTT. Amino acid sequence: CASSSQGESGELFF.

This chain connects TRBV7-2 to TRBJ2-1; D is perhaps TRBD1 (6 bases). The germline V and J ends were trimmed by 1 base and 7 bases, with 20 bases remaining between them. The CDR3 is made up of 17 amino acids. From germline, CDR1 is SGHTA and CDR2 FQGNSA. The CDR3 loop reads CASSLVGGGIRRNEQFF. CDR3 bases: TGTGCCAGCAGCTTAGTCGGTGGGGGCATTCGGCGGAATGAGCAGTTCTTC.

The chain uses TRBV5-1 and TRBJ1-6; perhaps TRBD1 as D (5 bases). The CDR3 is 15 residues long. Germline-derived CDR1 and CDR2 are SGHRS and YFSETQ. Trimming removed 0 bases from V and 6 bases from J, with 10 bases in between. CDR3: CASSLAGQGNSPLHF. The DNA of the CDR3 is TGCGCCAGCAGCTTGGCCGGGCAGGGTAATTCACCCCTCCACTTT. Variable domain in full (rest from reference TRBV5-1 and TRBJ1-6): KAGVTQTPRYLIKTRGQQVTLSCSPISGHRSVSWYQQTPGQGLQFLFEYFSETQRNKGNFPGRFSGRQFSNSRSEMNVSTLELGDSALYLCASSLAGQGNSPLHFGNGTRLTVT.

The CDR3 is CASSATGISNQPQHF. CDR3 nucleotide sequence: TGTGCCAGCAGCGCGACAGGGATTAGCAATCAGCCCCAGCATTTT. The chain is built from TRBV5-8 and TRBJ1-5, with 7 bases lining up with TRBD1. Trimming removed 4 bases from V and 0 bases from J; junction bases left unmatched: 4. Germline CDR1 SGHTS, CDR2 YDEGEE. The CDR3 has 15 residues.

This clone came up once. The chain links TRBV9 to TRBJ1-3, with TRBD1 as a possible D gene (5 bases). V lost 3 bases to trimming and J lost 2 bases, with 12 bases between them. Germline V gene data show CDR1 as SGDLS and CDR2 as YYNGEE. The CDR3 loop spans 15 amino acids. The CDR3 nucleotides read TGTGCCAGCAGCGATACGGGGGAGGCTGGAAACACCATATATTTT. Its translation is CASSDTGEAGNTIYF.

The J gene is TRBJ1-1, the V gene TRBV3-1 (or the pseudogene TRBV3-2); D is perhaps TRBD1 (5 bases). CDR1 is LGHDT, CDR2 YNNKEL, per germline (reference sequence). This CDR3 has 11 amino acids. Between the trimmed V and J ends, which lost 3 bases and 10 bases, there was a span of 9 bases. In nucleotides, the CDR3 is TGTGCCAGCAGCCAGTTCGGGGGAGCTTTCTTT. It is translated as CASSQFGGAFF.

The CDR3 DNA follows: TGTGCCAGCGAGAAACAGGGGAACTTGAACTATGGCTACACCTTC. Amino acid sequence: CASEKQGNLNYGYTF. The chain combines TRBV6-5 with TRBJ1-2, with TRBD1 matching 7 bases. The CDR3 is 15 residues long. The V gene end was trimmed by 8 bases and the J gene end by 2 bases; junction bases not matched to a gene: 11. Germline V gives CDR1 MNHEY, CDR2 SVGAGI.

This rearrangement joins TRBV18 to TRBJ2-2; 7 bases fit TRBD1. Trimming removed 1 base from V and 1 base from J; junction bases left unmatched: 6. The CDR3 has 17 amino acids. Germline-derived CDR1 and CDR2 are KGHSH and LQKENI. CDR3 sequence: CASSPRRPGGNTGELFF. The DNA of the CDR3 is TGTGCCAGCTCACCACGCCGCCCAGGGGGGAACACCGGGGAGCTGTTTTTT.

This chain uses TRBV7-8 with TRBJ1-5; D perhaps matches TRBD1 (6 bases). Germline V gene lookup returns CDR1 SGHVS and CDR2 FQNEAQ. This CDR3 is built from 15 residues. Trimming shortened V by 1 base and J by 6 bases, and 13 bases separated the two germline ends. This CDR3 reads CASSLEGRGRQPQHF. CDR3 coding DNA: TGTGCCAGCAGCTTAGAGGGCAGGGGACGTCAGCCCCAGCATTTT.

The chain links TRBV14 to TRBJ1-6, with D maybe TRBD1 (6 bases). This CDR3 has 16 residues. V was shortened by 4 bases and J by 4 bases, with 14 bases between the two germline ends. The germline gives CDR1 SGHDN, CDR2 FVKESK. The CDR3 DNA is TGTGCCAGCAGCCCGACGACAGGTCGTTATAATTCACCCCTCCACTTT. This sequence encodes CASSPTTGRYNSPLHF.

This clone has just a few counts. The rearrangement uses TRBV10-1 and TRBJ1-1, with D maybe TRBD1 (5 bases). Per germline, CDR1 WNHNN and CDR2 SYGVQD (reference sequence). The CDR3 contains 14 residues. The V end lost 3 bases, the J end lost 5 bases, and 13 bases lay between the germline ends. CDR3 loop: CASSDQPGRTEAFF. CDR3 bases: TGCGCCAGCAGTGATCAGCCAGGGCGGACTGAAGCTTTCTTT.

This chain uses TRBV5-1 with TRBJ1-3; 9 bases are shared with TRBD1. The CDR3 sequence is 16 residues long. The trim removed 1 base at V and 3 bases at J, leaving 5 bases unmatched. CDR1 SGHRS and CDR2 YFSETQ come from the germline V gene. CDR3 sequence (DNA): TGCGCCAGCAGCTTGACACAGGGGGCAGATGGAAACACCATATATTTT. This codes for CASSLTQGADGNTIYF.